A single sample is the source of the 4 T cell receptor beta chains below, sequenced in a study of T-cell reconstitution after alpha-beta-depleted transplantation in children. Unique molecular identifiers tagged the TCRbeta library. TCRdb itself ran the PCR reads through MiXCR, one entry per CDR3 protein. The top ten clones hold 0.79% of a sample with 600,000 to 800,000 distinct CDR3 sequences, approximately 14% of them seen once. Here the sequenced sample was PBMCs, taken before TCRalphabeta/CD19-depleted stem cell transplant. These receptors were collected from a girl aged 2-10 years with congenital amegakaryocytic thrombocytopenia, due to receive a stem cell transplant.

This clonotype was seen a handful of times. The CDR3 sequence is CASSLVPGVVQPQHF. For the CDR3, the DNA is TGTGCCAGCAGCTTAGTGCCCGGGGTTGTTCAGCCCCAGCATTTT. The rearrangement joins TRBV7-6 to TRBJ1-5; the D is unclear. Trimming stripped 1 base from V and 6 bases from J, with 13 bases between. The CDR3 runs to 15 residues. Germline lookup yields CDR1 SGHVS and CDR2 FNYEAQ.

This clonotype showed up just a few times. The chain couples TRBV20-1 to TRBJ2-7, with TRBD1 matching 8 bases. The germline CDR1 and CDR2 sequences are DFQATT and SNEGSKA (reference sequence). V trimming: 0 bases; J trimming: 3 bases; junction bases outside the gene matches: 10. CDR3 length equals 16 residues. The CDR3 region has the DNA TGCAGTGCTAGAGATCACAGGGGGGCTACGTTCTACGAGCAGTACTTC. This translates into CSARDHRGATFYEQYF.

This clonotype was counted between two and nine times. The chain combines TRBV5-1 with TRBJ1-3; perhaps TRBD1 as D (5 bases). The CDR3 length is 15 residues. Germline V gene lookup returns CDR1 SGHRS and CDR2 YFSETQ. Trimming left V 3 bases short and J 2 bases short, with 12 bases between. The CDR3 is CASSSPGLPGNTIYF. The CDR3 bases are TGCGCCAGCAGCTCCCCAGGGCTTCCTGGAAACACCATATATTTT. The full variable domain, rest sourced from reference TRBV5-1 and TRBJ1-3, is KAGVTQTPRYLIKTRGQQVTLSCSPISGHRSVSWYQQTPGQGLQFLFEYFSETQRNKGNFPGRFSGRQFSNSRSEMNVSTLELGDSALYLCASSSPGLPGNTIYFGEGSWLTVV.

The chain has TRBV29-1 and TRBJ2-5; D not resolved. CDR3 length equals 12 residues. Germline V gene data show CDR1 as SQVTM and CDR2 as ANQGSEA. V lost 7 bases to trimming and J lost 1 base, with 10 bases between them. The CDR3 DNA sequence: TGCAGCGCCCGATACCTCCAAGAGACCCAGTACTTC. It encodes CSARYLQETQYF. Combining the CDR3 with reference TRBV29-1 and TRBJ2-5 gives the whole variable domain SAVISQKPSRDICQRGTSLTIQCQVDSQVTMMFWYRQQPGQSLTLIATANQGSEATYESGFVIDKFPISRPNLTFSTLTVSNMSPEDSSIYLCSARYLQETQYFGPGTRLLVL.